This T cell receptor (beta chain) was found in a study of T-cell memory formation after mild COVID-19. Background on the study: The TCR clusters were mostly specific to one donor.

TCRdb analysed the 5' RACE reads with MiXCR anew, one entry per CDR3 protein. The data show hundreds of thousands of distinct CDR3 sequences, with 12% to 15% seen just once and 20% to 25% held by the top ten. CDR3 length: 14 amino acids. Per the germline V gene, CDR1 is SGDLS and CDR2 is YYNGEE. The trim removed 2 bases at V and 7 bases at J, leaving 5 bases unmatched. On this clonotype: Its antigen is currently unknown.

General observations from the study: Researchers found some responding clones in pre-infection memory, a sign that cross-reactive memory joined.

The clonotype was recovered from a young man who had mild COVID-19 (a few samples of this study predate the infection). Cell type and time point are not known. Sequencing used PBMCs or a T cell subset sorted from them (not recorded which). The chain couples TRBV9 to TRBJ2-5; 10 positions match TRBD2. CDR3 nucleotide sequence: TGTGCCAGCAGCGTCAGCGGGGGGGCAGGGACCCAGTACTTC. Its translation: CASSVSGGAGTQYF.